This T cell receptor beta chain was sequenced in a study of blood T cell repertoires in COVID-19. Study-level information: COVID-19 samples, acute and convalescent, were from the United States, Italy and Spain. PBMCs, B-cell-depleted T cells, or T cells provided the cDNA or gDNA that made up the material.

V was pared by 5 bases and J by 4 bases, with 9 bases between. Germline V gene sequence: CDR1 SEHNR, CDR2 FQNEAQ (reference sequence). This CDR3 comprises 13 residues. Original processing methods: Reference gene primers were amplified, and this amplification served to estimate nucleated cell counts. Assay: immunoSEQ multiplex PCR; the TCRdb copy retains only in-frame clones and omits some. V, J and clone size were drawn from that table, and D and trimming were deduced from the DNA. The data show approximately 53,000 clones, with roughly nine tenths seen just once and about a quarter held by the top ten.

This chain joins TRBV7-9 and TRBJ2-1; tentative D call: TRBD1 (6 bases). This receptor was obtained from a human donor in a cohort sampled during active COVID-19. Sequencing used peripheral blood. The CDR3: CASSPTGYNEQFF. CDR3 DNA sequence: TGTGCCAGCAGCCCTACAGGGTACAATGAGCAGTTCTTC.